The 6 T cell receptor beta chains presented below share a single source sample, sequenced in a study of cytomegalovirus exposure and HLA in healthy donors. This PCR relied on a set of 60 Vbeta primers and 13 Jbeta primers. Sequenced by immunoSEQ multiplex PCR; TCRdb stores in-frame clones only, minus some. Among approximately 150,000 clones listed, more than 60% were seen once. Sequencing used PBMCs. Receptors originate from a woman aged 55-70 years in good health and CMV-seronegative.

The rearrangement joins TRBV6-1 to TRBJ2-1; D may be TRBD2 (5 bases). The CDR3 is 12 amino acids. V was trimmed by 3 bases and J by 8 bases, leaving 8 bases between them. Germline values: CDR1 MNHNS, CDR2 SASEGT. CDR3 DNA sequence: TGTGCCAGCAGTGAGCAGCGGTATGAGCAGTTCTTC. Amino acids: CASSEQRYEQFF.

The chain has TRBV5-1 and TRBJ2-1; 11 bases line up with TRBD1. J was trimmed by 0 bases and V by 4 bases; bases with no gene match: 6. The length of the CDR3 is 17 residues. Germline loops: CDR1 SGHRS, CDR2 YFSETQ. CDR3 sequence (DNA): TGCGCCAGCAGCCCCTCGGGGACAGGGGGCTCCTACAATGAGCAGTTCTTC. Its protein is CASSPSGTGGSYNEQFF.

This sequence joins TRBV6-4 and TRBJ2-7; TRBD2 matches 12 bases. The CDR3 spans 18 residues. J was trimmed by 0 bases and V by 1 base; bases with no gene match: 7. CDR1 and CDR2 (germline): MRHNA, SNTAGT. The CDR3 DNA sequence: TGTGCCAGCAGTGACTTTGGACTAGCGGGGTTAAGCTCCTACGAGCAGTACTTC. It translates to CASSDFGLAGLSSYEQYF.

The chain carries TRBV2 and TRBJ1-2; a weak D match, TRBD1 (5 bases). Trimming shortened V by 6 bases and J by 2 bases, and 16 bases separated the two germline ends. The germline CDR1 and CDR2 sequences are SNHLY and FYNNEI. The CDR3 extends over 15 amino acids. CDR3 DNA sequence: TGTGCCAGCAGCCTGGGGGGGAAGGGGAACTATGGCTACACCTTC. It encodes CASSLGGKGNYGYTF.

The gene calls are TRBV4-2 and TRBJ1-2; 7 bases are a match to TRBD1. This CDR3 comprises 13 residues. V was pared by 3 bases and J by 4 bases, with 2 bases of the junction left unmatched. Germline V gene data show CDR1 as LGHNA and CDR2 as YNFKEQ. The CDR3 DNA reads TGTGCCAGCAGCCAGACAGGGACCTATGGCTACACCTTC. As protein: CASSQTGTYGYTF.

The chain employs TRBV18 and TRBJ2-5; a possible D gene is TRBD2 (5 bases). Per the germline V gene, CDR1 is KGHSH and CDR2 is LQKENI. V gave up 0 bases and J gave up 3 bases, with 5 bases separating them. The CDR3 contains 13 residues. DNA of the CDR3: TGTGCCAGCTCACCACCGGGAGAAGAGACCCAGTACTTC. Encoded protein: CASSPPGEETQYF.